This paragraph covers one T cell receptor beta chain sequence. Trimming took 6 bases from V and 8 from J, leaving 22 bases between them. CDR1 and CDR2 from the germline V gene are MNHEY and SVGAGI. The length of the CDR3 is 15 residues. This record belongs to a study of cytomegalovirus exposure and HLA in healthy donors. The PCR was carried out with 60 Vbeta primers and 13 Jbeta primers. Clones were sequenced by immunoSEQ multiplex PCR, and TCRdb holds only the in-frame ones, with some missing. Of about 130,000 clones in the sample, 70% to 85% were seen once. Sequencing was done on a sample of PBMCs. The TCR was taken from a boy younger than 18 in good health and CMV-seronegative. This sequence joins TRBV6-5 and TRBJ1-2; D remains ambiguous. CDR3 coding DNA: TGTGCCAGCAGCTATGAGGACTCCTGGGTTGGGGGCTACACCTTC. Amino acids: CASSYEDSWVGGYTF.